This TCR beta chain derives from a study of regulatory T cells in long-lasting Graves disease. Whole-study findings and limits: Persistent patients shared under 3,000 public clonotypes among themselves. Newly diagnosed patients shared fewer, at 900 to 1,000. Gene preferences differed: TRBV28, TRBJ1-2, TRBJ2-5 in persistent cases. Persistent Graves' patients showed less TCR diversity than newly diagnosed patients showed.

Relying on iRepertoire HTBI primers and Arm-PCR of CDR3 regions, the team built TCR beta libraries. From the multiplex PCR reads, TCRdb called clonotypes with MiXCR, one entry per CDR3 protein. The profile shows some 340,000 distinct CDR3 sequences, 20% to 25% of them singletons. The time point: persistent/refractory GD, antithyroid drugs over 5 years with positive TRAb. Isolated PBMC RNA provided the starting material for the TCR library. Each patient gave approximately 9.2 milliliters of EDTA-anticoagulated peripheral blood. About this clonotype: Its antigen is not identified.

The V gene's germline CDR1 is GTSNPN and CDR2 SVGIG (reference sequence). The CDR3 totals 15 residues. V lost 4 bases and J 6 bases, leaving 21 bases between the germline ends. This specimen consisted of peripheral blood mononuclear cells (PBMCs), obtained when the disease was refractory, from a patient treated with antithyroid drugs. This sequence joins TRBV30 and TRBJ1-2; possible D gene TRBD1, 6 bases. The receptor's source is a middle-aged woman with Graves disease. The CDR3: CAWKGPQQGSDGYTF. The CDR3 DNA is TGTGCCTGGAAAGGCCCCCAACAGGGTTCGGATGGCTACACCTTC.